The 3 T cell receptor beta chains below come from one sample, sequenced in a study of CD8 T cells in ankylosing spondylitis. TCRdb re-analysed the 5' RACE reads in MiXCR, keeping a single row per CDR3 protein. The sample carries 200,000 to 300,000 distinct CDR3 sequences, 8% to 9.5% recorded once. The specimen was blood, either unsorted or a sorted T cell fraction (not recorded which). The receptors were sampled from a male donor with ankylosing spondylitis or in good health (not recorded which).

The sample holds a few counts of this clonotype. The chain links TRBV12-3 or TRBV12-4 to TRBJ1-5, with 10 bases lining up with TRBD1. The length of the CDR3 is 14 residues. Unmatched junction bases numbered 5, after V lost 5 bases and J lost 7 bases. The CDR3 reads CASSLRDRGQPQHF. The CDR3 nucleotides are TGTGCCAGCAGTCTCCGGGACAGGGGACAGCCCCAGCATTTT.

To note about this clonotype: This could be a read error, since a much larger clone is one nucleotide away. V gene TRBV12-3 or TRBV12-4 combines with J gene TRBJ1-2; 7 nucleotides line up with TRBD1. The CDR3 is made up of 14 amino acids. V was pared by 6 bases and J by 3 bases, with 7 bases of the junction left unmatched. The CDR3 nucleotides are TGTGCCAGCAGCCAGTCAGGGGGGGACTATGGCTACACCTTC. Protein sequence: CASSQSGGDYGYTF.

This clonotype was seen ten or more times. The chain has TRBV20-1 and TRBJ1-5, with D unclear. The CDR3 is made up of 12 amino acids. Trimming removed 6 bases from V and 5 bases from J, with 11 bases in between. CDR1 DFQATT and CDR2 SNEGSKA come from the germline V gene (reference sequence). The CDR3 here is CSARRGDQPQHF. The DNA of the CDR3 is TGCAGTGCCCGACGGGGAGATCAGCCCCAGCATTTT.